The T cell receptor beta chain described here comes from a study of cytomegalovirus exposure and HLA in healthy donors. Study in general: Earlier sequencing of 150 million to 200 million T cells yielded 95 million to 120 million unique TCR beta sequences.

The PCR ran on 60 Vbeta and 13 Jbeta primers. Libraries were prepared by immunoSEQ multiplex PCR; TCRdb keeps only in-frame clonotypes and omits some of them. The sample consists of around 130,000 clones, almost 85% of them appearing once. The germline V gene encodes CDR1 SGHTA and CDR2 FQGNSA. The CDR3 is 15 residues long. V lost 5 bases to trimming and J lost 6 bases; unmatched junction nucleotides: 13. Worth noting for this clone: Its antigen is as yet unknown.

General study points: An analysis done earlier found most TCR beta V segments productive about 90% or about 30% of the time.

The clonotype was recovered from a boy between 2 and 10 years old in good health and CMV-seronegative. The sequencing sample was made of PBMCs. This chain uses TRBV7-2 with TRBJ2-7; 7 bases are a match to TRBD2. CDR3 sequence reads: CASSQRGGREGEQYF. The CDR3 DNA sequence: TGTGCCAGCAGCCAACGGGGAGGCAGGGAGGGCGAGCAGTACTTC.